The rows below give T cell receptor beta chains drawn from one sample of a study of long-term antiretroviral therapy in people with HIV. The table came from immunoSEQ multiplex PCR; TCRdb's copy has only in-frame clones and leaves some out. The data contain about 14,000 clones, 77% of them singletons. This specimen consisted of unsorted PBMCs, obtained 1.3 years before starting antiretroviral therapy. These receptors originate from a man between 40 and 49 years old with HIV. Both conserved end residues are part of each CDR3. Fields, in order: CDR3 protein, V gene.

cdr3_aa: CASSPRTSGGTDTQYF
v_call: TRBV9

cdr3_aa: CSVLVGWQGTNTGELFF
v_call: TRBV29-1

cdr3_aa: CASSLLPLVQVRVVEQYF
v_call: TRBV7-9

cdr3_aa: CASSLDNQPQHF
v_call: TRBV11-2

cdr3_aa: CASSLTGGVTYGYTF
v_call: TRBV2

cdr3_aa: CASSPMAGNTEAFF
v_call: TRBV7-6

cdr3_aa: CASSQDPSGDDTQYF
v_call: TRBV14

cdr3_aa: CASSLGGRISNQPQHF
v_call: TRBV11-2

cdr3_aa: CASSSLGGGNTIYF
v_call: TRBV6-1

cdr3_aa: CASSLTGLAGTQFF
v_call: TRBV11-1

cdr3_aa: CAWRAQGWGIYGYTF
v_call: TRBV30

cdr3_aa: CASSASENTEAFF
v_call: TRBV11-1

cdr3_aa: CASRNRGFGNTIYF
v_call: TRBV19

cdr3_aa: CASSPVASGTAPYEQYF
v_call: TRBV4-1

cdr3_aa: CASALQGGPGNTIYF
v_call: TRBV12-5